Given below is one T cell receptor beta chain in context. Its antigen specificity is not known. These data are taken from a study of monozygotic twins with inflammatory bowel disease (dated by TCRdb to about 2019). The study in broad terms: A total of approximately 28 monozygotic twin pairs were included in the full study, comprising nine German pairs (four IBD-concordant, five IBD-discordant) and 19 IBD-discordant Danish pairs. The search for disease-associated traits relied mainly on comparing IBD patients with their genetically identical healthy co-twins within discordant pairs. Each individual had, on average, about 151 000 unique TCRalpha sequences and 181 000 unique TCRbeta sequences available for analysis. The paper as a whole reports these results and caveats: Because patients were on differing immunosuppressive treatments, the repertoires may have picked up extra background noise and inter-individual variability. TCRbeta repertoire diversity, by inverse Simpson index, was decreased in IBD patients compared with their healthy co-twins. Repertoire similarity did not differ between concordant and discordant twins, which could be due to limited statistical power. No single strong signal or clonotype linked to IBD turned up in the results, so the idea that one exists was not supported. Fewer clonotypes were shared with other individuals by IBD patients than by healthy twins, most markedly in patients showing signs of disease activity. Different T cell subtypes could not be distinguished in the analysis.

From each donor, a roughly 2.5 ml peripheral blood sample was collected into PAXgene tubes and stored at -80 degrees C. Total RNA was isolated from whole blood with the PAXgene blood miRNA kit on an automated QIAcube, without T cell sorting. Peripheral blood from monozygotic twin pairs who were concordant or discordant for inflammatory bowel disease underwent deep TCRalpha and TCRbeta repertoire profiling using unique molecular barcoding. Smoking habits were recorded for all twin pairs, and individuals were classified as current, former or never smokers. The germline V gene (reference sequence) yields DFQATT for CDR1 and SNEGSKA for CDR2. Including the terminal cysteine and phenylalanine, the CDR3 comprises 14 residues. Only the protein sequence is given. The library relied on 5' RACE. The input for every TCR library was roughly 3,300 ng of total RNA. For each sample, cDNA was synthesized in eight separate reactions using SMARTScribe reverse transcriptase. During cDNA synthesis, template switching was used to introduce unique molecular identifiers that contained a 6-nucleotide sample barcode. TCRalpha and TCRbeta cDNA was amplified in two nested PCRs of about 17 and 10 cycles, and bead purification was carried out after each PCR. Before amplification, the cDNA was treated with uracil DNA-glycosylase and purified using the QIAquick PCR purification kit. The second PCR added Illumina TruSeq-compatible adapters along with sample-specific barcodes. TapeStation and Qubit were used to check library quality and concentration, and roughly 5 ng of each library went into the pool. The pooled libraries were sequenced with 2 x 100 bp reads and custom sequencing primers on an Illumina HiSeq2500 single-index Rapid Run. From the authors' description of their analysis: MiGEC version 1.2.6 was used for UMI-based consensus assembly, which corrected PCR and sequencing errors. V(D)J alignment, clonotype assembly and CDR3 extraction were performed with MiXCR version 2.1.1. Gene usage, clonotype sharing and MAIT/NKT TCR abundance were normalised by analysing the top 1000, 10 000 and 20 000 clonotypes per sample. After downsampling to 27 000 UMIs, diversity was calculated as the inverse Simpson index using the vegan R package. Paired Mann-Whitney U tests on discordant twin pairs were used, with Benjamini-Hochberg multiple-testing correction. The reads went through TCRdb reprocessing, and each CDR3 protein sequence gets one entry with no DNA. The V and J calls reflect TCRdb's pipeline rather than the authors' work. The table for this sample lists approximately 340,000 distinct CDR3 sequences. Of the sample, roughly 2% falls within the top ten clones.

The sequence derives from a human donor with ulcerative colitis or Crohn's disease, or a healthy co-twin of an affected twin (not recorded which). The V and J segments used are TRBV20-1 and TRBJ2-3; TCRdb outputs TRBD1, but without DNA this stays unchecked. Sequences were obtained from blood. CDR3 protein: CSARAGPWVDTQYF.